Below, 26 T cell receptor beta chains from the same sample are listed, as sequenced in a study of monozygotic twins with inflammatory bowel disease. TCRdb re-called the 5' RACE reads and gives one entry per CDR3 protein, without DNA. The sample totals approximately 400,000 distinct CDR3 sequences. Input material: blood. The receptors shown here come from a human donor with ulcerative colitis or Crohn's disease, or a healthy co-twin of an affected twin (not recorded which).

This chain joins TRBV20-1 and TRBJ1-1; the TCRdb call, TRBD1, lacks DNA for checking. CDR1 is DFQATT, CDR2 SNEGSKA, per germline (reference sequence). This CDR3 region has 14 residues. The CDR3 reads CSARAGSGATEAFF.

The chain combines TRBV5-1 with TRBJ1-5; TCRdb indicates TRBD1, and absent DNA this call remains unverified. The germline CDR1 and CDR2 sequences are SGHRS and YFSETQ. This CDR3 has 15 residues. CDR3 protein: CASSPGTGARQPQHF.

The chain carries TRBV2 and TRBJ1-4; TCRdb returns TRBD1, unconfirmable since there is no DNA. The CDR3 length is 15 residues. Germline V CDR1 and CDR2: SNHLY, FYNNEI. This chain's CDR3 is CASSETGERSEKLFF. The entire variable domain, with the rest obtained from reference TRBV2 and TRBJ1-4, is as follows: EPEVTQTPSHQVTQMGQEVILRCVPISNHLYFYWYRQILGQKVEFLVSFYNNEISEKSEIFDDQFSVERPDGSNFTLKIRSTKLEDSAMYFCASSETGERSEKLFFGSGTQLSVL.

V usage is TRBV7-2 and J usage is TRBJ1-6. The germline gives CDR1 SGHTA, CDR2 FQGNSA. There are 15 residues in the CDR3. Here the CDR3 reads CASSQLTRTNSPLHF.

The V call is TRBV2, the J call TRBJ1-6. The length of the CDR3 is 14 residues. Per germline, CDR1 SNHLY and CDR2 FYNNEI. This CDR3 reads CASSEYGHNSPLHF.

This rearrangement joins TRBV14 to TRBJ2-1; there is no DNA to check the TCRdb D call of TRBD2. This CDR3 comprises 16 residues. In germline, CDR1 is SGHDN, CDR2 FVKESK. The chain's CDR3 is CASSRTSGGVGNEQFF.

This rearrangement joins TRBV5-4 to TRBJ2-1; the D gene TCRdb calls, TRBD1, cannot be checked with no DNA. The CDR3 runs to 14 residues. Germline CDR1 and CDR2: SGHNT and YYREEE (reference sequence). CDR3 residues: CASGGGPTSNEQFF.

This sequence joins TRBV18 and TRBJ2-5. This CDR3 is built from 14 residues. Germline V gene lookup returns CDR1 KGHSH and CDR2 LQKENI. CDR3 residues: CASTTMSQDGTQYF.

This chain uses TRBV25-1 with TRBJ1-4; TCRdb indicates TRBD1, and absent DNA this call remains unverified. Germline CDR1 is MGHDK and CDR2 is SYGVNS. The CDR3 has 14 residues. The CDR3 protein is CASSDGQGYEKLFF. Full variable domain (missing parts from reference TRBV25-1 and TRBJ1-4): EADIYQTPRYLVIGTGKKITLECSQTMGHDKMYWYQQDPGMELHLIHYSYGVNSTEKGDLSSESTVSRIRTEHFPLTLESARPSHTSQYLCASSDGQGYEKLFFGSGTQLSVL.

V usage is TRBV10-2 and J usage is TRBJ2-5. CDR3 length: 14 residues. Germline values: CDR1 WSHSY, CDR2 SAAADI. CDR3 region: CASSDRLSLETQYF.

The chain carries TRBV19 and TRBJ1-5. CDR3 length equals 17 residues. CDR1 is LNHDA and CDR2 is SQIVND in the germline V gene (reference sequence). CDR3 protein: CASSIVNALGSNQPQHF.

The chain employs TRBV16 and TRBJ1-2; TCRdb returns TRBD1, unconfirmable since there is no DNA. Germline values: CDR1 KGHSY, CDR2 FQNENV. The CDR3 length is 15 residues. The chain's CDR3 is CASSPKPGQIYGYTF.

The chain recombines TRBV11-2 with TRBJ2-4; TCRdb designates TRBD1, a call that cannot be tested without DNA. This CDR3 is built from 15 residues. Germline assignment: CDR1 SGHAT and CDR2 FQNNGV. The CDR3: CASSLLGTGINIQYF.

The genes are TRBV10-3 and TRBJ2-1; TCRdb's D gene call, TRBD1, goes unchecked for lack of DNA. The CDR3 runs to 17 residues. Looked up from germline, CDR1 is ENHRY and CDR2 is SYGVKD. CDR3 residues: CAIKGQGAENSYNEQFF.

The V call is TRBV4-3, the J call TRBJ2-5; TCRdb's D gene call, TRBD1, goes unchecked for lack of DNA. CDR1 is LGHNA, CDR2 YSLEER, per germline. The CDR3 consists of 15 residues. This chain's CDR3 is CASSQVRGEGETQYF.

The V call is TRBV7-6, the J call TRBJ1-6; the D call from TCRdb, TRBD1, cannot be confirmed without DNA. The germline gives CDR1 SGHVS, CDR2 FNYEAQ. The CDR3 runs 17 residues. CDR3 loop: CASSGRDRGFSDSPLHF.

This chain connects TRBV12-3 or TRBV12-4 to TRBJ2-5; TCRdb names TRBD1, which stays unverified in the absence of DNA. This CDR3 has 14 amino acids. The CDR3 spells CASSPSGTEETQYF.

The chain recombines TRBV6-4 with TRBJ1-2. The CDR3 length is 12 residues. CDR1 MRHNA and CDR2 SNTAGT come from the germline V gene. This chain's CDR3 is CASSDSRGGYTF.

The chain employs TRBV12-3 or TRBV12-4 and TRBJ2-3; TCRdb picks TRBD1, but there is no DNA to check that call. This CDR3 comprises 18 residues. The CDR3 sequence: CASSLARGPLSRADTQYF.

The chain combines TRBV9 with TRBJ2-3; TCRdb's D gene call, TRBD1, goes unchecked for lack of DNA. CDR1 SGDLS and CDR2 YYNGEE come from the germline V gene. The CDR3 runs to 17 residues. The CDR3 sequence is CASSPKMGGYQTDTQYF.

The chain couples TRBV15 to TRBJ1-2. CDR1 and CDR2 (germline): LNHNV, YYDKDF (reference sequence). The CDR3 has 14 residues. CDR3: CATSRAGDYYGYTF.

The V gene is TRBV12-3 or TRBV12-4, the J gene TRBJ2-2; TCRdb proposes TRBD1, but this gene call is untestable without DNA. The CDR3 spans 15 residues. The CDR3 spells CASSWQGAPEGELFF.

The chain joins TRBV11-1 to TRBJ1-2; TCRdb proposes TRBD1, but this gene call is untestable without DNA. Germline lookup yields CDR1 SGHAT and CDR2 FQDESV (reference sequence). The CDR3 sequence is 14 residues long. The chain's CDR3 is CASSARGANYGYTF.

The chain couples TRBV4-2 to TRBJ2-7. Germline V gives CDR1 LGHNA, CDR2 YNFKEQ. The CDR3 has 16 residues. This chain's CDR3 is CASSQVLAQSSYEQYF.

This chain uses TRBV12-3 or TRBV12-4 with TRBJ2-3; the D call of TRBD1 rests on TCRdb alone, since no DNA is present to check it. This CDR3 is 15 amino acids long. The CDR3 region is CASSLDREGADTQYF.

The V and J genes are TRBV20-1 and TRBJ1-6; as DNA is missing, the TRBD1 call by TCRdb cannot be tested. CDR1 DFQATT and CDR2 SNEGSKA come from the germline V gene (reference sequence). This CDR3 region has 15 residues. CDR3 sequence: CSARTGNSYNSPLHF.